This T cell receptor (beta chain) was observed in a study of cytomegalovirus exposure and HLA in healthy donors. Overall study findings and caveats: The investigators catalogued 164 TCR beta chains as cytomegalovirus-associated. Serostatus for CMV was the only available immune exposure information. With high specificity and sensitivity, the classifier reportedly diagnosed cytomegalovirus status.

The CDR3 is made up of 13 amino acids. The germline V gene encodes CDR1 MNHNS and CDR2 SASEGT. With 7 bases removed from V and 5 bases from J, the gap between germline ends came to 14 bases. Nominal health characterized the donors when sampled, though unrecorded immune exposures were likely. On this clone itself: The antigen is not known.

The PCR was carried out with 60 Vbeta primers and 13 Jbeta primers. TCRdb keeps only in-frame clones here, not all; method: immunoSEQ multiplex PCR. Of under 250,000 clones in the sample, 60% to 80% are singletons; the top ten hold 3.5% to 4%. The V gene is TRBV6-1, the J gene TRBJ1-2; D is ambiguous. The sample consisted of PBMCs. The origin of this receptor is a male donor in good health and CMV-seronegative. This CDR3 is CASTSGVPYGYTF. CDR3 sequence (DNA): TGTGCCAGCACCTCGGGTGTCCCGTATGGCTACACCTTC.